The source of this T cell receptor beta chain is a study of blood T cell repertoires in COVID-19. Study-wide background: The cDNA or gDNA used as material had been derived from T cells, B-cell-depleted T cells, or PBMCs.

Residents of about two dozen US areas, aged roughly 18 to 89 years, made up the participants. Per the original methods: Amplification of reference gene primers provided the estimated nucleated cell counts. Generated by immunoSEQ multiplex PCR, the TCRdb table keeps only in-frame clones and is missing some. That table furnishes V, J and clone size, whereas the DNA furnished D and trimming. The sample includes tens of thousands of clones, around nine tenths of them seen just once. Trimming removed 3 bases at V and 1 base at J, with 7 bases between. The CDR3 spans 13 residues. In germline, CDR1 is DFQATT, CDR2 SNEGSKA (reference sequence).

This receptor was obtained from a woman aged 45-60 years with acute COVID-19. Sequencing used PBMCs or T cells enriched from blood (not recorded which). The chain employs TRBV20-1 and TRBJ1-5, with D unclear. The CDR3: CSASSGSNQPQHF. The CDR3 nucleotides read TGCAGTGCTAGTTCGGGGAGCAATCAGCCCCAGCATTTT.